Listed below are T cell receptor beta chains from one sample, sequenced in a study of shared clonotypes between healthy human individuals. Sequencing used immunoSEQ multiplex PCR; TCRdb keeps in-frame clones, though not all of them. This sample has about 1.1 million clones, with approximately 80% found just once. Specimen: memory CD4+ T cells from PBMCs. These receptors were obtained from a man aged 18 to 30 in good health. Some clones in this sample may be carry-over from other donors' samples. CDR3s include the opening cysteine and the closing phenylalanine or tryptophan. A D gene is named only where the DNA matches it firmly. Not every row has a clone size; where given, it reads once, few, many or a size class.

>TRBJ2-7|.|TRBV20-1|.
CSAANLGEQYF
TGCAGTGCTGCCAACTTAGGCGAGCAGTACTTC
>TRBJ2-1|TRBD2|TRBV25-1|.
CASSDRLAPYNEQFF
TGTGCCAGCAGTGATCGACTAGCGCCCTACAATGAGCAGTTCTTC
>TRBJ1-1|.|TRBV6-5|.
CASSPLGVSNTEAFF
TGTGCCAGCAGCCCGTTAGGGGTCTCGAACACTGAAGCTTTCTTT
>TRBJ1-4|.|TRBV18|.
CASSPPSGVEKLFF
TGTGCCAGCTCACCACCGTCTGGGGTCGAGAAACTGTTTTTT
>TRBJ2-5|.|TRBV5-1|.
CASSPGAAQETQYF
TGCGCCAGCAGCCCAGGGGCAGCCCAAGAGACCCAGTACTTC
>TRBJ2-1|TRBD2|TRBV7-8|.
CASSSKREGNEQFF
TGTGCCAGCAGCTCCAAGCGGGAGGGGAATGAGCAGTTCTTC
>TRBJ1-6|.|TRBV6-5|.
CASSYVAPNSPLHF
TGTGCCAGCAGTTACGTGGCACCTAATTCACCCCTCCACTTT
>TRBJ1-1|.|TRBV5-4|.
CASSFTGTNTEAFF
TGTGCCAGCAGCTTCACGGGTACGAACACTGAAGCTTTCTTT
>TRBJ2-7|.|TRBV5-1|few
CASSFDGTTYEQYF
TGCGCCAGCAGCTTCGACGGGACCACCTACGAGCAGTACTTC
>TRBJ2-3|.|TRBV5-6|.
CASSLGPPLATYTDTQYF
TGTGCCAGCAGCTTGGGACCCCCTCTAGCGACCTACACAGATACGCAGTATTTT